This T cell receptor beta chain was documented in a study of T cell responses to AZD1222 COVID-19 vaccine. CDR3 size: 16 residues. CDR1 and CDR2 (germline): SGHRS, YFSETQ. The junction had 10 bases not matched to a gene; V was cut back by 4 bases and J by 2 bases. Study-level points and caveats: Sampling captured repertoires only after the peak T cell response. In a largely white British group with more females than males, clonal diversity was possibly underestimated. Baseline seropositivity occurred in only 5 to 7 AZD1222 recipients.

As concerns this clone: The antigen is undetermined.

Clones were sequenced by immunoSEQ multiplex PCR, and TCRdb holds only the in-frame ones, with some missing. The data show about 99,000 clones, approximately 89% seen once. The receptor comes from an adult who received the AZD1222 COVID-19 vaccine. V is TRBV5-1 and J is TRBJ2-7; TRBD1 aligns across 9 bases. This specimen consisted of peripheral blood, obtained 28 days after the second AZD1222 dose. The CDR3 DNA follows: TGCGCCAGCAGCGTGGCCGGGACAGGGCCCCCCTACGAGCAGTACTTC. It encodes CASSVAGTGPPYEQYF.